The 30 T cell receptor beta chains in this list originate from one sample, sequenced in a study of TIL therapy for anti-PD-1-resistant metastatic lung cancer. Documented time point: pre-treatment sample, taken before nivolumab and TIL therapy. The tumor samples were excised metastases, mostly pleural nodules or supraclavicular lymph nodes. The immunoSEQ assay was v3. Some clones are missing from TCRdb's copy, which holds only in-frame ones; the method was immunoSEQ multiplex PCR. The sample has about 50,000 clones, 60% to 85% seen once; the top ten hold 5.6%. The sequencing here drew on tumor tissue, taken at baseline. The receptors originated from a person between 30 and 79 years old with non-small cell lung cancer.

The chain combines TRBV25-1 with TRBJ2-2; 8 bases agree with TRBD1. The CDR3 is made up of 14 amino acids. With 6 bases clipped from V and 2 bases from J, the junction kept 2 bases outside the gene matches. The germline gives CDR1 MGHDK, CDR2 SYGVNS. CDR3 in amino acids: CASSGTGNTGELFF. The CDR3 nucleotides are TGTGCCAGCAGCGGGACAGGAAACACCGGGGAGCTGTTTTTT.

This clone was detected a few times. V and J are TRBV29-1 and TRBJ1-1, with D possibly being TRBD1 (5 bases). V was shortened by 3 bases and J by 9 bases, with 8 bases between the two germline ends. The CDR3 consists of 10 residues. Germline V gene data show CDR1 as SQVTM and CDR2 as ANQGSEA. The CDR3 loop reads CSVDWGQAFF. The CDR3 DNA is TGCAGCGTTGATTGGGGCCAAGCTTTCTTT.

This chain links TRBV19 with TRBJ2-5; D might be TRBD1 or TRBD2, each matching 5 bases. Germline values: CDR1 LNHDA, CDR2 SQIVND (reference sequence). The V and J ends lost 6 bases and 2 bases respectively, with 13 bases between them. The CDR3 is 14 amino acids. CDR3 amino acids: CASRSRDRQETQYF. The CDR3 DNA follows: TGTGCCAGTAGGTCCCGGGACCGGCAAGAGACCCAGTACTTC.

The CDR3 DNA reads TGTGCCAGCAGCTTAGCGCTCGCAGGGGAACACGAGCAGTACTTC. It specifies CASSLALAGEHEQYF. The genes are TRBV7-2 and TRBJ2-7; D perhaps matches TRBD1 (6 bases). Germline CDR1 reads SGHTA; CDR2 reads FQGNSA. Trimming took 0 bases from V and 5 from J, leaving 14 bases between them. The CDR3 consists of 15 residues.

Written as DNA, the CDR3 is TGTGCCAGCGGACTAGGTTATAATTCACCCCTCCACTTT. This translates into CASGLGYNSPLHF. V gene TRBV2 combines with J gene TRBJ1-6; D uncertain. CDR1 and CDR2 from the germline V gene are SNHLY and FYNNEI. Between the trimmed V and J ends, which lost 8 bases and 4 bases, there was a span of 9 bases. This CDR3 has 13 amino acids. Looking up the rest from reference TRBV2 and TRBJ1-6 gives the full variable domain: EPEVTQTPSHQVTQMGQEVILRCVPISNHLYFYWYRQILGQKVEFLVSFYNNEISEKSEIFDDQFSVERPDGSNFTLKIRSTKLEDSAMYFCASGLGYNSPLHFGNGTRLTVT.

The V call is TRBV5-1, the J call TRBJ1-1; D gene unclear. Per germline, CDR1 SGHRS and CDR2 YFSETQ. With 4 bases removed from V and 1 base from J, the gap between germline ends came to 8 bases. The length of the CDR3 is 13 residues. The CDR3 protein is CASSLDPNTEAFF. CDR3 nucleotide sequence: TGCGCCAGCAGCCTCGACCCGAACACTGAAGCTTTCTTT.

The rearrangement joins TRBV19 to TRBJ1-1, with D perhaps matching TRBD1 (6 bases). The V end lost 4 bases, the J end lost 5 bases, and 11 bases lay between the germline ends. CDR3 length: 13 amino acids. Germline CDR1 reads LNHDA; CDR2 reads SQIVND (reference sequence). The CDR3 sequence is CASSNREGTEAFF. Here the CDR3 DNA reads TGTGCCAGTAGTAACAGGGAGGGAACTGAAGCTTTCTTT.

This clone was observed a handful of times. The CDR3 region is CASSPTLQTEAFF. For the CDR3, the DNA is TGTGCCAGCAGTCCGACCCTTCAGACTGAAGCTTTCTTT. This rearrangement joins TRBV27 to TRBJ1-1, with D unresolved. The CDR3 covers 13 residues. Germline loops: CDR1 MNHEY, CDR2 SMNVEV (reference sequence). Trimming left V 5 bases short and J 5 bases short, with 12 bases between.

The chain links TRBV2 to TRBJ1-1, with TRBD1 as a possible D gene (6 bases). Germline values: CDR1 SNHLY, CDR2 FYNNEI. The V and J ends lost 2 bases and 5 bases respectively, with 15 bases between them. The CDR3 has 15 amino acids. The DNA of the CDR3 is TGTGCCAGCAGTGAATTTAGGGGGAGGAGTACTGAAGCTTTCTTT. Its translation: CASSEFRGRSTEAFF.

V gene TRBV5-1 combines with J gene TRBJ2-5, with no clear D. Germline loops: CDR1 SGHRS, CDR2 YFSETQ. V lost 0 bases and J lost 3, with 6 bases in between. The CDR3 runs to 13 residues. The CDR3 reads CASSLGIKETQYF. Written as DNA, the CDR3 is TGCGCCAGCAGCTTGGGGATTAAAGAGACCCAGTACTTC.

In its sample, this clone was seen a few times. The V gene is TRBV2, the J gene TRBJ2-7; D is ambiguous. Between the trimmed V and J ends, which lost 5 bases and 6 bases, there was a span of 14 bases. CDR3 length equals 13 residues. Looked up from germline, CDR1 is SNHLY and CDR2 is FYNNEI. CDR3: CASSYSTGAEQYF. Here the CDR3 DNA reads TGTGCCAGCAGTTACTCTACCGGTGCCGAGCAGTACTTC.

The J gene is TRBJ2-7, the V gene TRBV6-6; 9 bases map to TRBD1. CDR3 size: 14 residues. Per the germline V gene, CDR1 is MNHNY and CDR2 is SVGAGI (reference sequence). The trim removed 7 bases at V and 6 bases at J, leaving 10 bases unmatched. The chain's CDR3 is CASIPGDRVVEQYF. The CDR3 region has the DNA TGTGCCAGCATCCCAGGGGACAGGGTCGTCGAGCAGTACTTC.

This chain joins TRBV6-6 and TRBJ2-1, with 9 bases fitting TRBD2. The CDR3 is 16 amino acids. Germline loops: CDR1 MNHNY, CDR2 SVGAGI (reference sequence). The J segment lost 4 bases and the V segment lost 5 bases, leaving 9 bases of the junction unmatched. In DNA, the CDR3 is TGTGCCAGCAGTGGCCCCTCTAGCGGGGTTTACAATGAGCAGTTCTTC. Its protein product is CASSGPSSGVYNEQFF.

This rearrangement joins TRBV6-5 to TRBJ1-2, with no clear D. Germline V gene data show CDR1 as MNHEY and CDR2 as SVGAGI. The CDR3 is 16 residues long. Trimming stripped 0 bases from V and 7 bases from J, with 18 bases between. The CDR3: CASSYSSGRASGGYTF. The CDR3 DNA sequence: TGTGCCAGCAGTTACTCTTCCGGGAGGGCGTCGGGTGGCTACACCTTC.

The V gene is TRBV29-1, the J gene TRBJ2-5, with D perhaps TRBD2 (5 bases). Germline-derived CDR1 and CDR2 are SQVTM and ANQGSEA. The CDR3 spans 13 residues. V was pared by 8 bases and J by 5 bases, with 18 bases between. The CDR3, as DNA: TGCAGCTCCGGGTCGGGAAATAGGGAGACCCAGTACTTC. It is translated as CSSGSGNRETQYF.

V usage is TRBV5-6 and J usage is TRBJ1-1; 9 nucleotides line up with TRBD1. The length of the CDR3 is 17 residues. With 7 bases clipped from V and 4 bases from J, the junction kept 17 bases outside the gene matches. The V gene's germline CDR1 is SGHDT and CDR2 YYEEEE. CDR3: CASLSWGQQGAITEAFF. The CDR3 bases are TGTGCCAGCTTGTCTTGGGGACAACAGGGGGCTATCACTGAAGCTTTCTTT.

This sequence joins TRBV10-2 and TRBJ2-7; D unresolved. V dropped 4 bases and J dropped 6 bases, with 10 bases sitting between them. The CDR3 covers 12 residues. The germline CDR1 and CDR2 sequences are WSHSY and SAAADI. Here the CDR3 reads CASSGQTSEQYF. For the CDR3, the DNA is TGCGCCAGCAGTGGCCAGACGAGCGAGCAGTACTTC.

The gene calls are TRBV5-1 and TRBJ1-3; D call uncertain. The germline V and J ends were trimmed by 0 bases and 2 bases, with 6 bases remaining between them. This CDR3 comprises 14 residues. CDR1 and CDR2 from the germline V gene are SGHRS and YFSETQ. In DNA, the CDR3 is TGCGCCAGCAGCTTGGGGGGTACTGGAAACACCATATATTTT. Protein: CASSLGGTGNTIYF.

The chain combines TRBV6-1 with TRBJ2-3; D unresolved. Germline CDR1 reads MNHNS; CDR2 reads SASEGT. The CDR3 is made up of 15 amino acids. V was trimmed by 1 base and J by 1 base, leaving 9 bases between them. CDR3 residues: CASSEEGTGTDTQYF. CDR3 nucleotide sequence: TGTGCCAGCAGTGAAGAGGGTACTGGCACAGATACGCAGTATTTT.

This sequence joins TRBV28 and TRBJ1-5, with D unresolved. Looked up from germline, CDR1 is MDHEN and CDR2 is SYDVKM. The V end lost 2 bases, the J end lost 4 bases, and 15 bases lay between the germline ends. The CDR3 spans 16 residues. This CDR3 reads CASSLGVGSPNQPQHF. The CDR3 bases are TGTGCCAGCAGTTTAGGAGTCGGGAGCCCAAATCAGCCCCAGCATTTT.

The sample holds a few counts of this clone. The V gene is TRBV21-1, the J gene TRBJ2-1; TRBD2, the table's D call, was not compared with the DNA. TRBV21-1 is a recognized pseudogene. CDR3 length: 20 residues. DNA for the CDR3: TGTGCCAGCAGCCCATCTGGCCCCAATCCGGGACTAGCGACCTACAATGAGCAGTTCTTC. This translates into CASSPSGPNPGLATYNEQFF.

The V gene is TRBV6-1, the J gene TRBJ2-2, with D uncertain. There are 14 residues in the CDR3. V was trimmed by 4 bases and J by 3 bases, leaving 9 bases between them. Germline CDR1 and CDR2: MNHNS and SASEGT. The CDR3 spells CASSGLRDTGELFF. CDR3 sequence (DNA): TGTGCCAGCAGTGGGCTTAGAGACACCGGGGAGCTGTTTTTT.

The rearrangement uses TRBV11-2 and TRBJ2-7; tentatively, D is TRBD2 (6 bases). CDR3 length equals 14 residues. In germline, CDR1 is SGHAT, CDR2 FQNNGV. The ends were cut back, 2 bases at V and 1 base at J, with 9 bases in the middle. CDR3 DNA: TGTGCCAGCAGCTTATACGGGGGTTCCTACGAGCAGTACTTC. This translates into CASSLYGGSYEQYF.

This clone has only a few counts. The rearrangement links TRBV27 to TRBJ1-5; no clear D. This CDR3 is built from 13 residues. CDR1 is MNHEY and CDR2 is SMNVEV in the germline V gene (reference sequence). With 3 bases removed from V and 7 bases from J, the gap between germline ends came to 10 bases. The DNA for the CDR3 is TGTGCCAGCAGTTTTGGACTCGGACAGCCCCAGCATTTT. It is translated as CASSFGLGQPQHF.

V is TRBV6-5 and J is TRBJ2-7; the match to TRBD2 covers 8 bases. Germline-derived CDR1 and CDR2 are MNHEY and SVGAGI. J lost 2 bases, V lost 5 bases, and 8 bases had no gene match. The CDR3 runs 15 residues. CDR3 loop: CASSAGGSYPYEQYF. The CDR3 DNA reads TGTGCCAGCAGTGCGGGAGGAAGTTACCCCTACGAGCAGTACTTC.

The chain is built from TRBV6-5 and TRBJ2-2, with 9 bases fitting TRBD2. Germline loops: CDR1 MNHEY, CDR2 SVGAGI. This CDR3 region has 15 residues. The V segment lost 2 bases and the J segment 8 bases; nucleotides outside the gene matches: 6. CDR3 loop: CASSYRRTSVGELFF. DNA for the CDR3: TGTGCCAGCAGTTACCGTAGGACTAGCGTGGGGGAGCTGTTTTTT.

This clone was found a few times. The chain uses TRBV10-2 and TRBJ2-1, with 9 bases that match TRBD1. Germline lookup yields CDR1 WSHSY and CDR2 SAAADI. V lost 7 bases to trimming and J lost 3 bases; unmatched junction nucleotides: 4. The CDR3 contains 14 residues. CDR3 in amino acids: CASTAGQGYNEQFF. CDR3 coding DNA: TGCGCCAGCACCGCGGGACAGGGCTACAATGAGCAGTTCTTC.

This clone showed up just once. V is TRBV28 and J is TRBJ1-5, with TRBD1 identical over 11 bases. The V segment lost 4 bases and the J segment 5 bases; nucleotides outside the gene matches: 7. Germline CDR1 MDHEN, CDR2 SYDVKM. The CDR3 length is 16 residues. The chain's CDR3 is CASSSLRTGGYQPQHF. The CDR3 nucleotides read TGTGCCAGCAGTTCCCTCCGGACAGGGGGCTATCAGCCCCAGCATTTT.

Only a few counts were recorded for this clone. CDR3: CASSRAGLEKLFF. The CDR3 DNA reads as TGTGCCAGCTCCCGGGCGGGTTTGGAAAAACTGTTTTTT. V gene TRBV7-9 combines with J gene TRBJ1-4; D uncertain. The CDR3 loop spans 13 amino acids. CDR1 and CDR2 (germline): SEHNR, FQNEAQ (reference sequence). V gave up 8 bases and J gave up 8 bases, with 15 bases separating them. The whole variable domain, remainder taken from reference TRBV7-9 and TRBJ1-4, is DTGVSQNPRHKITKRGQNVTFRCDPISEHNRLYWYRQTLGQGPEFLTYFQNEAQLEKSRLLSDRFSAERPKGSFSTLEIQRTEQGDSAMYLCASSRAGLEKLFFGSGTQLSVL.

This clone was counted a single time. The V call is TRBV29-1, the J call TRBJ1-2; D remains unclear. The germline gives CDR1 SQVTM, CDR2 ANQGSEA. The CDR3 runs to 14 residues. Trimming pared 4 bases from V and 0 bases from J, leaving 12 bases between. Here the CDR3 DNA reads TGCAGCGTTGCTGTCAGGTTATCTAACTATGGCTACACCTTC. Its translation is CSVAVRLSNYGYTF.